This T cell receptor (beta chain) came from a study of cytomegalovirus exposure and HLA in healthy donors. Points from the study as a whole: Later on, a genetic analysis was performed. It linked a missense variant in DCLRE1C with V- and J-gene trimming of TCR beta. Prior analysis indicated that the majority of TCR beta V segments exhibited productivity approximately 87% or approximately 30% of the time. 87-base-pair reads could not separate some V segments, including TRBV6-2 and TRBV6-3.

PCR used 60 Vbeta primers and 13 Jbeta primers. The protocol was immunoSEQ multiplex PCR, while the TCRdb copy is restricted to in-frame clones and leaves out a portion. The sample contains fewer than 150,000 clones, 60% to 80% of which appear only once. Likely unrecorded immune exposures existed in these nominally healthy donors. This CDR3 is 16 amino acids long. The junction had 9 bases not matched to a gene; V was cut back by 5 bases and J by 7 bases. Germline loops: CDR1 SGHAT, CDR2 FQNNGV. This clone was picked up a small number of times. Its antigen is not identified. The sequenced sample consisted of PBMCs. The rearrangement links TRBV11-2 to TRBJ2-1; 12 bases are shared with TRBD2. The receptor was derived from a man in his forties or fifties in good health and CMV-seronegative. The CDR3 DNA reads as TGTGCCAGCAGCATCGGACTAGCGGGATACGGGAATGAGCAGTTCTTC. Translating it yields CASSIGLAGYGNEQFF.